This T cell receptor beta chain was sequenced in a study of PD-1 blockade in classical Hodgkin lymphoma. CDR3 length: 15 amino acids. Losses at the gene ends were 8 bases for V and 5 bases for J; bases not matched to a gene: 9. CDR1 is MRHNA and CDR2 is SNTAGT in the germline V gene. Relapses following autologous stem cell transplantation were seen in all patients, with brentuximab vedotin exposure varying. Only in-frame clones appear in the TCRdb table, and some are missing; sequencing was by immunoSEQ multiplex PCR. This repertoire shows 100,000 or so clones, 85% to 90% found once; its top ten account for about 7.1%.

The starting material was peripheral blood mononuclear cells (PBMCs), obtained before the second cycle of nivolumab. The chain links TRBV6-4 to TRBJ1-6; 7 nucleotides agree with TRBD1. This clonotype originated in a human donor with classical Hodgkin lymphoma. The CDR3 DNA follows: TGTGCCAGCTCTCCTTCCGGGACAGATAATTCACCCCTCCACTTT. Translation: CASSPSGTDNSPLHF.